These T cell receptor beta chains were read from a single sample in a study of blood T cell repertoires in COVID-19. Assay used: immunoSEQ multiplex PCR; TCRdb lists only in-frame clones, some missing. The data hold 85,000 to 95,000 clones, with 72% observed a single time. Sequenced input: peripheral blood. These receptors were collected from a woman of 80 years or more with acute or convalescent COVID-19. Both conserved end residues are part of each CDR3. A D gene is named only where the DNA matches it firmly. Size values are once, few and many counts, or a class for expanded clones, and some rows have none.

abundance	d_gene	v_gene	j_gene	CDR3nt	CDR3aa
.	.	TRBV7-3	TRBJ1-2	TGTGCCAGCAGCTTATCCAGGGTCTATGGCTACACCTTC	CASSLSRVYGYTF
.	TRBD1	TRBV10-3	TRBJ1-1	TGTGCCATCAGCGCGGACAGGGGCTCTGAAGCTTTCTTT	CAISADRGSEAFF
.	TRBD1	TRBV4-3	TRBJ2-7	TGCGCCAGCAGCCAGAGGACAGGGTCTACCTACGAGCAGTGCTTC	CASSQRTGSTYEQCF
.	.	TRBV19	TRBJ1-1	TGTGCCAGCCGCAGGGTCACTGAAGCTTTCTTT	CASRRVTEAFF
.	.	TRBV7-4	TRBJ1-3	TGTGCCAGCAGCTTGGCGGGGCTAGGAAACACCATATATTTT	CASSLAGLGNTIYF
few	.	TRBV5-1	TRBJ2-2	TGCGCCAGCAGTATCCGGTCCAGACTCGATAACACCGGGGAGCTGTTTTTT	CASSIRSRLDNTGELFF
.	.	TRBV4-1	TRBJ1-2	TGCGCCAGCAGCCAAGGTAGATTAAGGGGCCGTCTGGATGGCTACACCTTC	CASSQGRLRGRLDGYTF
.	.	TRBV4-1	TRBJ1-6	TGCGCCAGCAGCCAAGGTAGTAGGGAAAGGGGGTCACCCCTCCACTTT	CASSQGSRERGSPLHF
.	TRBD1	TRBV24-1	TRBJ2-3	TGTGCCACCAGTGATTTGCCCGGACAGGGGTCAGATACGCAGTATTTT	CATSDLPGQGSDTQYF
.	TRBD1	TRBV10-3	TRBJ1-2	TGTGCCACCGAAGCACAGGGGGCGAATGGCTACACCTTC	CATEAQGANGYTF
.	TRBD1	TRBV7-9	TRBJ2-7	TGTGCCAGCAAAGGGACAGACGGGCAGTACTTC	CASKGTDGQYF
.	TRBD2	TRBV28	TRBJ2-5	TGTGCCAGCAGTTTAAGCGGTAGCGGGGAGAGGGAGACCCAGTACTTC	CASSLSGSGERETQYF
few	TRBD1	TRBV12-3/TRBV12-4	TRBJ2-7	TGTGCCAGCAGCCACAGGGGCGAGCAGTACTTC	CASSHRGEQYF
.	.	TRBV21-1	TRBJ1-5	TGTGCCAGCAGCAAAGTCCCCAGGGGTAGCAATCAGCCCCAGCATTTT	CASSKVPRGSNQPQHF
.	TRBD1	TRBV7-2	TRBJ1-6	TGTGCCAGCAGCTTAGAAGGACAGGGGAATTCACCCCTCCACTTT	CASSLEGQGNSPLHF
.	TRBD1	TRBV9	TRBJ1-1	TGTGCCAGCAGCGTAGGGGCGCCGGGACAGGATGGCACTGAAGCTTTCTTT	CASSVGAPGQDGTEAFF
few	.	TRBV2	TRBJ2-7	TGTGCCAGCAGAAGGAGCGAGCAGTACTTC	CASRRSEQYF